This entry is about one T cell receptor (beta chain). Antigen: not known. The data were taken from a study of T cell responses to AZD1222 COVID-19 vaccine. The CDR3 contains 13 residues. Looked up from germline, CDR1 is SGHTA and CDR2 is FQGTGA. Unmatched junction bases numbered 2, after V lost 5 bases and J lost 5 bases. Data came from immunoSEQ multiplex PCR; TCRdb stores just in-frame clones and leaves some out. This repertoire shows about 48,000 clones, 80% to 90% found once; its top ten account for 6.5% to 8.5%. Findings and caveats of the study: Unmutated variant regions reportedly attract nearly half of all spike-specific TCRs. A mostly white British donor set with more females was recruited, and clonal diversity was possibly underestimated. Only a handful of AZD1222 recipients, roughly 6 in all, had baseline seropositivity. Sampled repertoires all dated from after the peak T cell response.

The chain has TRBV7-3 and TRBJ2-3; 9 positions match TRBD2. Sequenced here: peripheral blood, sampled 28 days after the second AZD1222 dose. This TCR derives from an adult who received the AZD1222 COVID-19 vaccine. The CDR3, as DNA: TGTGCCAGCAGCCTGACTAGCGGAGATACGCAGTATTTT. It specifies CASSLTSGDTQYF.